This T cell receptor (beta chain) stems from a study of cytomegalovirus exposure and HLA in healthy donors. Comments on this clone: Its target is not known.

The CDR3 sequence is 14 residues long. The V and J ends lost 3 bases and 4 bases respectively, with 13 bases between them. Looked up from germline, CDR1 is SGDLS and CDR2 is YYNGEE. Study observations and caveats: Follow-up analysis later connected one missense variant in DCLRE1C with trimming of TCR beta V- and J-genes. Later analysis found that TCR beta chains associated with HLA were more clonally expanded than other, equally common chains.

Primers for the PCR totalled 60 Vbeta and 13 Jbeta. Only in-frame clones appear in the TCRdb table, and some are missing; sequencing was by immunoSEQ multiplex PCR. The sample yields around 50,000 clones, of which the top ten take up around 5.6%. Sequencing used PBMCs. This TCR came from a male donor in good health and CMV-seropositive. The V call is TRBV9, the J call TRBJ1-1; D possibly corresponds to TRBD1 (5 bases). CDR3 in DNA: TGTGCCAGCAGCGCAAGGGGTTTAGGCACTGAAGCTTTCTTT. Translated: CASSARGLGTEAFF.